These T cell receptor beta chains were read from a single sample in a study of a mutant IDH1 vaccine in newly diagnosed glioma. The protocol was immunoSEQ multiplex PCR, while the TCRdb copy is restricted to in-frame clones and leaves out a portion. The sample lists about 100,000 clones; around three quarters were seen once. The sample here was PBMCs, taken from a glioma patient treated with radiotherapy, temozolomide or both. The receptors derive from a man aged 40-55 years with glioma. CDR3s include the opening cysteine and the closing phenylalanine or tryptophan. Fields, in order: J gene, D gene, clone size, V gene, CDR3 DNA, CDR3 protein. D genes are given only for firm matches. Part of the rows lack a size; the others show once, few, many or a class for expanded clones.

J: TRBJ1-5; D: NA; size: NA; V: TRBV6-6; DNA: TGTGCCAGCAGTGTGTACGGTAGCAATCAGCCCCAGCATTTT; CDR3: CASSVYGSNQPQHF
J: TRBJ1-2; D: NA; size: NA; V: TRBV7-2; DNA: TGTGCCAGCAGCTTACCCCGGGGGGGGATCGTCTATGGCTACACCTTC; CDR3: CASSLPRGGIVYGYTF
J: TRBJ2-6; D: NA; size: NA; V: TRBV7-2; DNA: TGTGCCAGCAGCTATAGGGTTTATGGGGCCAACGTCCTGACTTTC; CDR3: CASSYRVYGANVLTF
J: TRBJ2-7; D: NA; size: NA; V: TRBV11-2; DNA: TGTGCCAGCAGCTTAGGACAGCGCGAGCAGTACTTC; CDR3: CASSLGQREQYF
J: TRBJ2-3; D: TRBD2; size: NA; V: TRBV30; DNA: TGTGCCTGGAGTAGCGGGATTAGCACAGATACGCAGTATTTT; CDR3: CAWSSGISTDTQYF
J: TRBJ1-4; D: TRBD1; size: NA; V: TRBV7-9; DNA: TGTGCCAGCAGCCTCCGACAGGGGACTAATGAAAAACTGTTTTTT; CDR3: CASSLRQGTNEKLFF
J: TRBJ2-7; D: NA; size: NA; V: TRBV21-1; DNA: TGTGCCAGCAGCAAAGACAGGGGGCTCGACACCTACGAGCAGTACTTC; CDR3: CASSKDRGLDTYEQYF
J: TRBJ1-3; D: NA; size: NA; V: TRBV28; DNA: TGTGCCAGCAACGGGGTCTCTGGAAACACCATATATTTT; CDR3: CASNGVSGNTIYF
J: TRBJ1-1; D: NA; size: NA; V: TRBV5-5; DNA: TGTGCCAGCAGCCCCGGTCGGCGGAACACTGAAGCTTTCTTT; CDR3: CASSPGRRNTEAFF
J: TRBJ1-5; D: NA; size: NA; V: TRBV19; DNA: TGTGCCAGTAGAGCACGGGTCAGGGACCAGCCCCAGCATTTT; CDR3: CASRARVRDQPQHF
J: TRBJ2-1; D: TRBD2; size: NA; V: TRBV23-1; DNA: TGCGCCAGCAGTCAACTGGCGGGGGGGTGCGGCGATTACAATGAGCAGTTCTTC; CDR3: CASSQLAGGCGDYNEQFF
J: TRBJ2-3; D: TRBD2; size: NA; V: TRBV5-1; DNA: TGCGCCAGCACTTTGGCGGGAGAGCGGGCAGATACGCAGTATTTT; CDR3: CASTLAGERADTQYF
J: TRBJ2-2; D: NA; size: NA; V: TRBV7-6; DNA: TGTGCCAGCAGCTCGGGACTTTCAGTTTACCGGGGAGCTGTTTTT; CDR3: CASSSGLSVYRGAVF
J: TRBJ2-7; D: TRBD2; size: NA; V: TRBV6-5; DNA: TGTGCCAGCAGTTACTTAACTAGCGGGAGCTACGAGCAGTACTTC; CDR3: CASSYLTSGSYEQYF
J: TRBJ1-1; D: NA; size: NA; V: TRBV6-1; DNA: TGTGCCAGCAGTGAAGACAGAGACACTGAAGCTTTCTTT; CDR3: CASSEDRDTEAFF
J: TRBJ1-2; D: NA; size: medium-sized; V: TRBV6-1; DNA: TGTGCCAGCAGTGAAGCGGGGAGTTGGGGCTACACCTTC; CDR3: CASSEAGSWGYTF
J: TRBJ2-6; D: NA; size: once; V: TRBV2; DNA: TGTGCCAGCAGAAGACAGTCCTCTGGGGCCAACGTCCTGACTTTC; CDR3: CASRRQSSGANVLTF
J: TRBJ1-4; D: NA; size: once; V: TRBV18; DNA: TGTGCCAGCTCACCAGTCCCGGAGGAAAAACTGTTTTTT; CDR3: CASSPVPEEKLFF
J: TRBJ1-5; D: NA; size: NA; V: TRBV5-1; DNA: TGCGCCAGCAGCTTATCCCCTGCGGGCAATCAGCCCCAGCATTTT; CDR3: CASSLSPAGNQPQHF
J: TRBJ2-5; D: NA; size: NA; V: TRBV11-3; DNA: TGTGCCAGCAGCTTCGGAGGGGGAGAGACCCAGTACTTC; CDR3: CASSFGGGETQYF
J: TRBJ1-6; D: TRBD1; size: NA; V: TRBV4-2; DNA: TGTGCCAGCAGCCTCGGGACAGCTCAAGGAAACAATTCACCCCTCCACTTT; CDR3: CASSLGTAQGNNSPLHF
J: TRBJ2-3; D: NA; size: NA; V: TRBV7-6; DNA: TGTGCCAGCAGCCCAGAGGGATTGACTAGCACAGATACGCAGTATTTT; CDR3: CASSPEGLTSTDTQYF
J: TRBJ2-7; D: NA; size: NA; V: TRBV18; DNA: TGTGCCAGCTCACCGGTCGGGAGCGCCTACGAGCAGTACTTC; CDR3: CASSPVGSAYEQYF
J: TRBJ2-7; D: NA; size: few; V: TRBV11-2; DNA: TGTGCCAGCAGCTTAAAGCCTGGGTACGGATTCTACGAGCAGTACTTC; CDR3: CASSLKPGYGFYEQYF
J: TRBJ2-5; D: NA; size: NA; V: TRBV6-1; DNA: TGTGCCAGCAGGGTGGGAGAGACCCAGTACTTC; CDR3: CASRVGETQYF
J: TRBJ2-7; D: NA; size: NA; V: TRBV4-3; DNA: TGCGCCAGCAGCCAAGAACAGGGACGGGACGAGCAGTACTTC; CDR3: CASSQEQGRDEQYF
J: TRBJ1-1; D: NA; size: NA; V: TRBV7-3; DNA: TGTGCCAGCAGCTTAGATCCCCAGGCTGAAGCTTTCTTT; CDR3: CASSLDPQAEAFF
J: TRBJ1-1; D: TRBD1; size: NA; V: TRBV7-8; DNA: TGTGCCAGCAGCCGCATTCGACAGGGCGTCTTTATGAACACTGAAGCTTTCTTT; CDR3: CASSRIRQGVFMNTEAFF
J: TRBJ1-6; D: NA; size: few; V: TRBV5-1; DNA: TGCGCCAGCAGCGAGGGTACAGTTAATTCACCCCTCCACTTT; CDR3: CASSEGTVNSPLHF
J: TRBJ1-2; D: NA; size: NA; V: TRBV28; DNA: TGTGCCAGCGGCGAGGGTGCCATCTATGGCTACACCTTC; CDR3: CASGEGAIYGYTF
J: TRBJ2-7; D: NA; size: NA; V: TRBV5-6; DNA: TGTGCCAGCACCATTGGGGTCTCATCCCTCCTCGAGCAGTACTTC; CDR3: CASTIGVSSLLEQYF
J: TRBJ1-1; D: NA; size: NA; V: TRBV29-1; DNA: TGCAGCGTTGACCCGGGGGTGAACACTGAAGCTTTCTTT; CDR3: CSVDPGVNTEAFF